This T cell receptor beta chain was obtained from a study of T cells in Graves' hyperthyroidism and ophthalmopathy. Study-wide results and caveats: Most clonotypes expanded in thyroid above 0.001 were likewise present in blood.

The hyperthyroidism was newly diagnosed and had lasted under 2 months; the patients were aged 18 to 65. It was 8 to 10 ml of fresh peripheral blood that supplied the PBMCs. The table lists this clonotype with a few counts. Its target is unknown. The investigators amplified TCR beta CDR3 regions from RNA transcripts. The TCR CDR3 was amplified in a first-round RT-PCR using the HTBI primer set. TCRdb reanalysed the multiplex PCR reads using MiXCR and keeps one entry per CDR3 protein. The sample consists of roughly 750,000 distinct CDR3 sequences, around 15% of them appearing once. The CDR3 extends over 13 amino acids. Trimming left V 6 bases short and J 5 bases short, with 14 bases between. Germline lookup yields CDR1 SNHLY and CDR2 FYNNEI.

The rearrangement joins TRBV2 to TRBJ2-7; D is ambiguous. The sequence was collected from a man aged 18 to 30 with Graves' hyperthyroidism. Material: blood. In nucleotides, the CDR3 is TGTGCCAGCAGGTTAGAGGTTTCGAACGAGCAGTACTTC. This sequence encodes CASRLEVSNEQYF.